The source of this T cell receptor (beta chain) is a study of blood T cell repertoires in COVID-19. Study background: Sources were T cells, B-cell-depleted T cells, or PBMCs; the material itself was cDNA or gDNA.

In the study's own analysis: The authors estimated nucleated cell counts from reference gene primer amplification. Some clones are missing from TCRdb's copy, which holds only in-frame ones; the method was immunoSEQ multiplex PCR. The V and J calls and clone size were taken over from that table, and D and trimming were inferred from the DNA. The repertoire consists of under 110,000 clones, with 85% occurring once and the leading ten covering more than 1.5%. This clone was found a few times. Trimming shortened V by 2 bases and J by 7 bases, and 21 bases separated the two germline ends. Per the germline V gene, CDR1 is SGHNT and CDR2 is YYREEE (reference sequence). CDR3 length: 17 residues.

V gene TRBV5-4 combines with J gene TRBJ2-2, with D possibly matching TRBD2 (5 bases). Sequencing was performed on peripheral blood. The clonotype comes from a woman aged 70-85 years with active or convalescent COVID-19. The chain's CDR3 is CASSFGRGGARGGELFF. Written as DNA, the CDR3 is TGTGCCAGCAGCTTTGGTCGTGGAGGCGCCCGTGGCGGGGAGCTGTTTTTT. The whole variable domain, filled in from reference TRBV5-4 and TRBJ2-2, reads ETGVTQSPTHLIKTRGQQVTLRCSSQSGHNTVSWYQQALGQGPQFIFQYYREEENGRGNFPPRFSGLQFPNYSSELNVNALELDDSALYLCASSFGRGGARGGELFFGEGSRLTVL.